The T cell receptor beta chain under discussion was sequenced for a study of T cell responses to AZD1222 COVID-19 vaccine. Study conclusions and caveats: Only 5 or 6 people who got AZD1222 tested seropositive at baseline. The CD4 TCRs associated with vaccination extended across spike and predominated at 160-218 and 743-854. Sampling that yielded the repertoires occurred only after the peak T cell response. Clonal diversity was possibly underestimated, and white British individuals and females predominated among donors.

About this clone itself: As yet, its antigen is unknown.

V was shortened by 6 bases and J by 0 bases, with 14 bases between the two germline ends. CDR1 and CDR2 (germline): MDHEN, SYDVKM. This CDR3 spans 15 amino acids. Clones were read by immunoSEQ multiplex PCR, and TCRdb kept only the in-frame ones, dropping some. Of more than 85,000 clones listed, over 75% are singletons. V gene TRBV28 combines with J gene TRBJ1-2, with a possible D match to TRBD1 (5 bases). The receptor's source is an adult in good health. Material: peripheral blood, obtained on day 0 of MenACWY control vaccination. DNA for the CDR3: TGTGCCAGCAGGGGCAGGGCTTCAGCTAACTATGGCTACACCTTC. Protein sequence: CASRGRASANYGYTF.